This note documents a single T cell receptor (beta chain) sequence. Assay: immunoSEQ multiplex PCR; the TCRdb copy retains only in-frame clones and omits some. Of about 140,000 clones listed, 65% to 90% are singletons. Trimming removed 4 bases at V and 2 bases at J, with 18 bases between. There are 16 residues in the CDR3. Germline values: CDR1 MNHEY, CDR2 SMNVEV (reference sequence). This entry is derived from a study of blood T cell repertoires in COVID-19. The material sequenced was peripheral blood. The sequence was collected from a human donor in a cohort sampled during active COVID-19. This chain links TRBV27 with TRBJ2-7; tentatively, D is TRBD2 (6 bases). CDR3 sequence reads: CASSSYMGTDTYEQYF. CDR3 nucleotides: TGTGCCAGCAGTTCCTATATGGGGACTGATACCTACGAGCAGTACTTC.